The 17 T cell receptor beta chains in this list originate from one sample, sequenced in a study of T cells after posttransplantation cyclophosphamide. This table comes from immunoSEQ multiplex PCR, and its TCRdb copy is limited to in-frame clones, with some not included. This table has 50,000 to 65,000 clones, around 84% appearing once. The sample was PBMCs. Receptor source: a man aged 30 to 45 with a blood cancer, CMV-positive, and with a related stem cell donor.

The CDR3 DNA reads TGTGCCAGCAGTTCCGGCTCTAGCGGGTCAGACAATGAGCAGTTCTTC. Translating gives CASSSGSSGSDNEQFF. The chain couples TRBV28 to TRBJ2-1, with 8 nucleotides matching TRBD2. CDR3 size: 16 residues. Germline CDR1 and CDR2: MDHEN and SYDVKM. Trimming cost V 4 bases and J 5 bases; bases outside gene matches: 10. Combining the CDR3 with reference TRBV28 and TRBJ2-1 gives the whole variable domain DVKVTQSSRYLVKRTGEKVFLECVQDMDHENMFWYRQDPGLGLRLIYFSYDVKMKEKGDIPEGYSVSREKKERFSLILESASTNQTSMYLCASSSGSSGSDNEQFFGPGTRLTVL.

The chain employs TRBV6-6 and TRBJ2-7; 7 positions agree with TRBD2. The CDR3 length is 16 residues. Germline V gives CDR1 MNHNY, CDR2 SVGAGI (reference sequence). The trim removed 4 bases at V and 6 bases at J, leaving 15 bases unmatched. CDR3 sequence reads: CASSWLAGTDTGEQYF. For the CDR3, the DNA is TGTGCCAGCAGTTGGTTAGCGGGTACTGATACGGGCGAGCAGTACTTC.

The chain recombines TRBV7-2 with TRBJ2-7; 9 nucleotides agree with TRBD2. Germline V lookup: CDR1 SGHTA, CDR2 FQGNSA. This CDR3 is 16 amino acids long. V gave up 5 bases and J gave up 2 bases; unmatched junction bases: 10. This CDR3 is CASSPPTSGLPYEQYF. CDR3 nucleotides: TGTGCCAGCAGCCCCCCGACTAGCGGCTTGCCCTACGAGCAGTACTTC. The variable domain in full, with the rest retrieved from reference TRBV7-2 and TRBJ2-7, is GAGVSQSPSNKVTEKGKDVELRCDPISGHTALYWYRQSLGQGLEFLIYFQGNSAPDKSGLPSDRFSAERTGGSVSTLTIQRTQQEDSAVYLCASSPPTSGLPYEQYFGPGTRLTVT.

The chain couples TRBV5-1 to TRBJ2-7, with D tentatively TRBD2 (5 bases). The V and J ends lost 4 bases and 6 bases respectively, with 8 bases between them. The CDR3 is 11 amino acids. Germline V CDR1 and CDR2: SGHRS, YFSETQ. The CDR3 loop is CASSLGLEQYF. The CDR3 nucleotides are TGCGCCAGCAGCCTCGGACTCGAGCAGTACTTC.

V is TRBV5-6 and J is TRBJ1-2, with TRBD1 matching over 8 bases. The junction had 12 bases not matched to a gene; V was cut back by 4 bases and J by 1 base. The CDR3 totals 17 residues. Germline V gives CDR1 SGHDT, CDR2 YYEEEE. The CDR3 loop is CASSPRFRTGINYGYTF. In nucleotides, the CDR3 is TGTGCCAGCAGCCCTAGATTCAGGACAGGGATTAACTATGGCTACACCTTC.

The chain's CDR3 is CASSLNTGGEDTQYF. For the CDR3, the DNA is TGCGCCAGCAGCTTGAACACAGGGGGTGAGGATACGCAGTATTTT. This rearrangement joins TRBV5-1 to TRBJ2-3; TRBD1 matches 8 bases. From germline, CDR1 is SGHRS and CDR2 YFSETQ. With 1 base clipped from V and 6 bases from J, the junction kept 7 bases outside the gene matches. This CDR3 is 15 amino acids long.

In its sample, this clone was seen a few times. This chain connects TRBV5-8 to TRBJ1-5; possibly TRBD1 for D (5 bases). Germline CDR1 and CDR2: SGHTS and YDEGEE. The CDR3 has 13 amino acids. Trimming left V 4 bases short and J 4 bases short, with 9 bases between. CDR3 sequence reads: CASSRTPNQPQHF. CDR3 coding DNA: TGTGCCAGCAGCAGGACACCGAATCAGCCCCAGCATTTT.

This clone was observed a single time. CDR3 sequence reads: CASSATGTGKEKLFF. The CDR3 DNA reads TGTGCCAGCTCAGCAACCGGGACAGGAAAAGAAAAACTGTTTTTT. The gene calls are TRBV18 and TRBJ1-4, with 8 bases lining up with TRBD1. The ends lost 5 bases at V and 8 bases at J; junction bases unmatched: 10. CDR1 is KGHSH and CDR2 is LQKENI in the germline V gene. The CDR3 sequence is 15 residues long.

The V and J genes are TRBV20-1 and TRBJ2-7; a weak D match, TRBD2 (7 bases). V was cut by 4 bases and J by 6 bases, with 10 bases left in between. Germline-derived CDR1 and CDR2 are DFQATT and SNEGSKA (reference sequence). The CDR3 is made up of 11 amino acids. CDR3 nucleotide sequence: TGCAGTGCTAAGGGGGGGTTCGAGCAGTACTTC. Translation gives CSAKGGFEQYF.

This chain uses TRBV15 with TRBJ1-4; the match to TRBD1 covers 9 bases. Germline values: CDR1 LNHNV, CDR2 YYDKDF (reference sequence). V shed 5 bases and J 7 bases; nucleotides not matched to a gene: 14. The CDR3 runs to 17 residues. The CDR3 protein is CATSVSPPGTGSEKLFF. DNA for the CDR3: TGTGCCACCAGCGTTTCGCCCCCCGGGACAGGGAGTGAAAAACTGTTTTTT.

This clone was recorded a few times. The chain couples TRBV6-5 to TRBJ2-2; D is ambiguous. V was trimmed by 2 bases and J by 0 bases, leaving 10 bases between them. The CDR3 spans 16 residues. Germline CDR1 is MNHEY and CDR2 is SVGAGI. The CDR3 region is CASSYQMLTNTGELFF. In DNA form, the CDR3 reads TGTGCCAGCAGTTACCAGATGTTAACGAACACCGGGGAGCTGTTTTTT.

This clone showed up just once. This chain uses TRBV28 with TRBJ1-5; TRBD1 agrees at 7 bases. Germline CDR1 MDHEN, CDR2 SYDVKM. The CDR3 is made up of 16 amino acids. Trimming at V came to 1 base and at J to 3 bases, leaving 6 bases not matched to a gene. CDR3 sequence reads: CASSLYGGTDNQPQHF. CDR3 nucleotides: TGTGCCAGCAGTTTATATGGGGGGACAGACAATCAGCCCCAGCATTTT. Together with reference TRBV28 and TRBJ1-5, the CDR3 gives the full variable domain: DVKVTQSSRYLVKRTGEKVFLECVQDMDHENMFWYRQDPGLGLRLIYFSYDVKMKEKGDIPEGYSVSREKKERFSLILESASTNQTSMYLCASSLYGGTDNQPQHFGDGTRLSIL.

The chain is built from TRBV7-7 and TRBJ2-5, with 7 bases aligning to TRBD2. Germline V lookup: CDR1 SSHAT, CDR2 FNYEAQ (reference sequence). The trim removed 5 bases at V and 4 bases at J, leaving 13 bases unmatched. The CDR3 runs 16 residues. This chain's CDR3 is CASSLLGGSGGETQYF. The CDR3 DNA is TGTGCCAGCAGCCTACTGGGCGGGAGTGGAGGAGAGACCCAGTACTTC.

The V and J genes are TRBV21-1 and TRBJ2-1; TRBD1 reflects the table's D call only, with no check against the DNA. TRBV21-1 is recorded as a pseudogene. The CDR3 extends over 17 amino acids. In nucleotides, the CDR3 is TGTGCCAGCAGCAAAGATGTTACAGGGCCTTGGGTCTTTGAGCAGTTCTTC. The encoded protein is CASSKDVTGPWVFEQFF.

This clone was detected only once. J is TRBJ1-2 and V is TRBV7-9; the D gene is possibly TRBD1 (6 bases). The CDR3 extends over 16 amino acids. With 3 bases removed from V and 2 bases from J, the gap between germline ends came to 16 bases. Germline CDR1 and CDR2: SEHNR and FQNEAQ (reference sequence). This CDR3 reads CASSLGPARGNYGYTF. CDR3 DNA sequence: TGTGCCAGCAGCTTGGGACCTGCCAGGGGAAACTATGGCTACACCTTC.

In DNA form, the CDR3 reads TGTGCCAGCCACCGGACAAGCAATGAGCAGTTCTTC. Protein: CASHRTSNEQFF. The chain couples TRBV28 to TRBJ2-1, with a tentative D call TRBD1 (5 bases). Looked up from germline, CDR1 is MDHEN and CDR2 is SYDVKM. This CDR3 has 12 amino acids. V was cut by 8 bases and J by 6 bases, with 11 bases left in between.

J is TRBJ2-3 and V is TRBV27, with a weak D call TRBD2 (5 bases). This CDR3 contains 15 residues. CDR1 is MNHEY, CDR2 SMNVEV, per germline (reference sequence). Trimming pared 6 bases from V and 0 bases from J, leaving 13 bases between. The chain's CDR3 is CASRKRETSTDTQYF. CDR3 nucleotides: TGTGCCAGCAGAAAACGGGAAACTAGCACAGATACGCAGTATTTT.